This passage covers 32 T cell receptor beta chains from one sample sequenced in a study of T cell repertoires in cytomegalovirus infection. TCRdb fed the reads into MiXCR, producing one record per CDR3 protein. The sample holds about 830,000 distinct CDR3 sequences, approximately 29% seen once. The antigens these receptors bind are not known. The sample here was cultured CD8+ T cells from PBMCs, taken from culture after CMV antigen stimulation. The receptors were sampled from a human donor in good health (CMV status not recorded). Some clones in this sample may be carry-over from other donors' samples.

This chain uses TRBV28 with TRBJ2-3; D might be TRBD1 (5 bases). This CDR3 comprises 15 residues. The V gene's germline CDR1 is MDHEN and CDR2 SYDVKM. V was shortened by 6 bases and J by 2 bases, with 15 bases between the two germline ends. The CDR3 loop reads CASSPYRIHTDTQYF. In DNA form, the CDR3 reads TGTGCCAGCAGCCCATACAGGATCCACACAGATACGCAGTATTTT.

There are a few counts of this clonotype. The rearrangement joins TRBV27 to TRBJ1-1; 7 bases align to TRBD1. Trimming at V came to 6 bases and at J to 4 bases, leaving 5 bases not matched to a gene. The CDR3 runs 13 residues. CDR1 is MNHEY, CDR2 SMNVEV, per germline (reference sequence). The CDR3: CASRTQGVTEAFF. The CDR3 bases are TGTGCCAGCAGGACTCAGGGGGTCACTGAAGCTTTCTTT.

This clonotype was observed a few times. V gene TRBV7-6 combines with J gene TRBJ2-1; 7 bases are a match to TRBD1. The CDR3 has 14 amino acids. CDR1 is SGHVS, CDR2 FNYEAQ, per germline. V lost 4 bases, J lost 2 bases, and 2 bases stayed unmatched. The CDR3 DNA reads TGTGCCAGCAGCTACGGGACAGCCTACAATGAGCAGTTCTTC. Protein: CASSYGTAYNEQFF.

The V call is TRBV5-4, the J call TRBJ2-1; possibly TRBD1 for D (5 bases). The V and J ends lost 9 bases and 7 bases respectively, with 14 bases between them. Germline assignment: CDR1 SGHNT and CDR2 YYREEE (reference sequence). The CDR3 contains 12 residues. CDR3 nucleotides: TGTGCCACTAAAGGGGTCGATAATGAGCAGTTCTTC. The encoded protein is CATKGVDNEQFF.

This clonotype has more than one count but fewer than ten. The chain combines TRBV20-1 with TRBJ2-1, with 11 bases that match TRBD2. After removal of 5 bases from V and 0 bases from J, the junction contained 12 bases not matched to a gene. The CDR3 runs 18 residues. Germline CDR1 and CDR2: DFQATT and SNEGSKA (reference sequence). The CDR3 loop is CSAPTRLAGGFSYNEQFF. In nucleotides, the CDR3 is TGCAGTGCTCCTACCCGTCTAGCGGGGGGCTTCTCCTACAATGAGCAGTTCTTC.

CDR3 residues: CASSRGVNSPLHF. CDR3 in DNA: TGTGCCAGTAGTAGGGGAGTTAACTCACCCCTCCACTTT. This chain joins TRBV19 and TRBJ1-6; D not certain. Trimming stripped 4 bases from V and 10 bases from J, with 11 bases between. This CDR3 has 13 residues. Germline V gene lookup returns CDR1 LNHDA and CDR2 SQIVND (reference sequence).

This clonotype was counted once. V is TRBV12-5 and J is TRBJ2-1, with D hard to call. Germline CDR1 LGHNT, CDR2 FRNRAP. V shed 0 bases and J shed 5 bases, with 2 bases lying between them. The CDR3 has 12 amino acids. Here the CDR3 reads CASGLVNNEQFF. The CDR3 bases are TGTGCTAGTGGTTTGGTTAACAATGAGCAGTTCTTC.

This chain uses TRBV4-1 with TRBJ2-5, with TRBD2 matching 9 bases. Germline-derived CDR1 and CDR2 are MGHRA and YSYEKL. The CDR3 extends over 18 amino acids. Trimming cost V 0 bases and J 1 base; bases outside gene matches: 9. The DNA of the CDR3 is TGCGCCAGCAGCCAAGATTGGGGAGCGGGGGGTCCCCAAGAGACCCAGTACTTC. This codes for CASSQDWGAGGPQETQYF.

The J gene is TRBJ2-7, the V gene TRBV6-2 or TRBV6-3; 9 nucleotides align to TRBD2. J gave up 3 bases and V 0 bases, and 6 bases lay outside the gene matches. CDR3 length: 16 residues. The germline V gene has CDR1 MNHEY and CDR2 SVGEGT. The CDR3 coding sequence is TGTGCCAGCAGTTACTCGGGACTAGCACTCCTCTACGAGCAGTACTTC. Protein product: CASSYSGLALLYEQYF.

This clonotype was recorded at least ten times. The V gene is TRBV6-5, the J gene TRBJ1-5, with 8 bases matching TRBD1. From germline, CDR1 is MNHEY and CDR2 SVGAGI. The V and J ends lost 2 bases and 5 bases, in that order; junction bases with no gene match: 5. CDR3 length: 15 amino acids. In nucleotides, the CDR3 is TGTGCCAGCAGTTACACCGGACAGGGCGATCAGCCCCAGCATTTT. Protein product: CASSYTGQGDQPQHF.

This clonotype appeared a few times. This sequence joins TRBV14 and TRBJ2-1; TRBD2 is a possible D gene (6 bases). CDR3 size: 14 residues. CDR1 is SGHDN, CDR2 FVKESK, per germline. V lost 2 bases to trimming and J lost 9 bases, with 14 bases between them. For the CDR3, the DNA is TGTGCCAGCAGCCAACGAGGGGCGCGGGGTGAGCAGTTCTTC. Amino acids: CASSQRGARGEQFF.

The J gene is TRBJ2-7, the V gene TRBV6-2 or TRBV6-3, with 8 positions matching TRBD1. This CDR3 spans 16 amino acids. Unmatched junction bases numbered 11, after V lost 4 bases and J lost 3 bases. The germline V gene encodes CDR1 MNHEY and CDR2 SVGEGT. In nucleotides, the CDR3 is TGTGCCAGCAGTTTCTCCTTCGACAGGGGACACTACGAGCAGTACGTC. Translating gives CASSFSFDRGHYEQYV.

V and J are TRBV6-2 or TRBV6-3 and TRBJ1-5; perhaps TRBD1 as D (6 bases). Trimming cost V 5 bases and J 9 bases, with 11 bases left between them. Germline CDR1 MNHEY, CDR2 SVGEGT. This CDR3 has 12 residues. CDR3 sequence reads: CASSPRGWPQHF. DNA for the CDR3: TGTGCCAGCAGTCCCAGGGGTTGGCCCCAGCATTTT.

This clonotype was counted a few times. The gene calls are TRBV27 and TRBJ2-3; tentative D call: TRBD1 (6 bases). The CDR3 runs to 15 residues. The V end lost 4 bases, the J end lost 0 bases, and 11 bases lay between the germline ends. The germline gives CDR1 MNHEY, CDR2 SMNVEV (reference sequence). The CDR3 region has the DNA TGTGCCAGCAGTTATTTAGGGGGAAGCACAGATACGCAGTATTTT. It specifies CASSYLGGSTDTQYF.

The J gene is TRBJ1-5, the V gene TRBV15; D uncertain. CDR3 size: 16 residues. Germline CDR1 reads LNHNV; CDR2 reads YYDKDF (reference sequence). V lost 4 bases, J lost 0 bases, and 13 bases lay in between. The CDR3 loop is CATSTRTGVSNQPQHF. The CDR3 DNA follows: TGTGCCACCAGCACTCGGACTGGGGTTAGCAATCAGCCCCAGCATTTT.

This clonotype was seen more than once but under ten times. The chain uses TRBV6-1 and TRBJ2-7, with 7 bases identical to TRBD2. Germline CDR1 MNHNS, CDR2 SASEGT. The V and J ends lost 8 bases and 4 bases, in that order; junction bases with no gene match: 8. The CDR3 is made up of 13 amino acids. CDR3 sequence (DNA): TGTGCCAGCCGGAGGGCGGGGGAGTACGAGCAGTACGTC. It specifies CASRRAGEYEQYV.

There are a few counts of this clonotype. V is TRBV7-6 and J is TRBJ1-1; D uncertain. Trimming took off 7 bases at V and 1 base at J, with 10 bases between the two ends. CDR1 is SGHVS, CDR2 FNYEAQ, per germline. This CDR3 contains 13 residues. CDR3 amino acids: CASKVVGNTEAFF. As DNA, the CDR3 is TGTGCCAGCAAGGTCGTGGGGAACACTGAAGCTTTCTTT. Together with reference TRBV7-6 and TRBJ1-1, the CDR3 gives the full variable domain: GAGVSQSPRYKVTKRGQDVALRCDPISGHVSLYWYRQALGQGPEFLTYFNYEAQQDKSGLPNDRFSAERPEGSISTLTIQRTEQRDSAMYRCASKVVGNTEAFFGQGTRLTVV.

The table lists this clonotype with a few counts. Relative to the germline gene, one junction end is altered; a read error may explain this. The J gene is TRBJ2-1, the V gene TRBV7-7; TRBD1 might be the D (6 bases). Per germline, CDR1 SSHAT and CDR2 FNYEAQ (reference sequence). The CDR3 runs to 15 residues. The CDR3 is CASSLRTAERNEQFF. The CDR3 coding sequence is TGTGCTAGCAGCTTACGGACAGCCGAAAGAAATGAGCAGTTCTTC.

The chain recombines TRBV19 with TRBJ1-1, with D unresolved. The CDR3 spans 13 residues. Between the trimmed V and J ends, which lost 5 bases and 5 bases, there was a span of 12 bases. Germline CDR1 and CDR2: LNHDA and SQIVND (reference sequence). The CDR3 here is CASSPQGMTEAFF. The CDR3 nucleotides are TGTGCCAGTAGTCCCCAAGGAATGACTGAAGCTTTCTTT. Combining the CDR3 with reference TRBV19 and TRBJ1-1 gives the whole variable domain DGGITQSPKYLFRKEGQNVTLSCEQNLNHDAMYWYRQDPGQGLRLIYYSQIVNDFQKGDIAEGYSVSREKKESFPLTVTSAQKNPTAFYLCASSPQGMTEAFFGQGTRLTVV.

The rearrangement links TRBV7-6 to TRBJ1-2, with a weak D call TRBD1 (5 bases). The CDR3 spans 15 residues. The germline gives CDR1 SGHVS, CDR2 FNYEAQ. The V end was cut by 5 bases, the J end by 5 bases, with 18 bases between. CDR3 coding DNA: TGTGCCAGCAGCCCCGATGCCCAGGGAGGGTATGGCTACACCTTC. The encoded protein is CASSPDAQGGYGYTF.

In this sample, this clonotype turned up a few times. The rearrangement joins TRBV7-9 to TRBJ1-2, with TRBD1 matching 7 bases. Germline CDR1 SEHNR, CDR2 FQNEAQ (reference sequence). The ends lost 5 bases at V and 6 bases at J; junction bases unmatched: 12. The CDR3 extends over 15 amino acids. DNA of the CDR3: TGTGCCAGCAGCGGAACAGGGGCCCCGTACAATGGCTACACCTTC. The encoded protein is CASSGTGAPYNGYTF.

This clonotype has a handful of counts. The rearrangement joins TRBV27 to TRBJ1-5; D not certain. Trimming removed 3 bases from V and 5 bases from J, with 14 bases in between. There are 15 residues in the CDR3. From germline, CDR1 is MNHEY and CDR2 SMNVEV (reference sequence). CDR3 sequence reads: CASSFAAQRDQPQHF. The DNA of the CDR3 is TGTGCCAGCAGTTTTGCAGCCCAGCGGGATCAGCCCCAGCATTTT.

The rearrangement uses TRBV12-5 and TRBJ1-5; perhaps TRBD1 as D (5 bases). The CDR3 extends over 14 amino acids. The germline CDR1 and CDR2 sequences are LGHNT and FRNRAP. V was shortened by 6 bases and J by 7 bases, with 16 bases between the two germline ends. DNA of the CDR3: TGTGCTAGTGGCCCCGGATGGGGCGAGCAGCCCCAGCATTTT. This encodes CASGPGWGEQPQHF.

At least ten counts were recorded for this clonotype. This chain joins TRBV7-6 and TRBJ1-2; D unresolved. Trimming left V 5 bases short and J 0 bases short, with 16 bases between. There are 16 residues in the CDR3. CDR1 SGHVS and CDR2 FNYEAQ come from the germline V gene. The CDR3 protein is CASSPRTVLANYGYTF. CDR3 nucleotides: TGTGCCAGCAGCCCGAGGACTGTCCTGGCTAACTATGGCTACACCTTC.

This clonotype was counted between two and nine times. The chain has TRBV5-4 and TRBJ2-3; 9 bases agree with TRBD2. There are 17 residues in the CDR3. With V trimmed by 1 base and J by 2 bases, 8 bases remained unmatched. Germline V gene lookup returns CDR1 SGHNT and CDR2 YYREEE (reference sequence). CDR3 sequence: CASSLFYLAGSTDTQYF. The CDR3 nucleotides are TGTGCCAGCAGCTTGTTTTACCTAGCGGGGTCCACAGATACGCAGTATTTT.

There are many counts of this clonotype. The rearrangement joins TRBV12-3 or TRBV12-4 to TRBJ2-7, with 11 bases identical to TRBD1. CDR3 size: 14 residues. V was clipped by 9 bases and J by 2 bases; unmatched bases: 6. This CDR3 reads CASKGQGVAYEQYF. The CDR3 DNA follows: TGTGCCAGTAAGGGACAGGGGGTAGCCTACGAGCAGTACTTC.

The V call is TRBV29-1, the J call TRBJ2-7; tentative D call: TRBD2 (6 bases). The CDR3 is made up of 15 amino acids. V was trimmed by 3 bases and J by 2 bases, leaving 17 bases between them. Germline loops: CDR1 SQVTM, CDR2 ANQGSEA. This chain's CDR3 is CSVDSGGTGTYEQYF. In DNA form, the CDR3 reads TGCAGCGTTGATTCTGGCGGGACGGGGACCTACGAGCAGTACTTC.

This clonotype was observed a handful of times. The rearrangement uses TRBV7-9 and TRBJ2-5, with TRBD2 as a possible D gene (5 bases). The germline gives CDR1 SEHNR, CDR2 FQNEAQ (reference sequence). The CDR3 totals 13 residues. The V gene lost 3 bases and the J gene lost 1 base, with 6 bases spanning the gap. CDR3 nucleotide sequence: TGTGCCAGCAGCTTTACTAGCCAAGAGACCCAGTACTTC. This encodes CASSFTSQETQYF. The full variable domain, with the rest looked up from reference TRBV7-9 and TRBJ2-5, is DTGVSQNPRHKITKRGQNVTFRCDPISEHNRLYWYRQTLGQGPEFLTYFQNEAQLEKSRLLSDRFSAERPKGSFSTLEIQRTEQGDSAMYLCASSFTSQETQYFGPGTRLLVL.

This clonotype was counted once. The V and J genes are TRBV2 and TRBJ2-3; TRBD1 matches at 7 bases. The germline gives CDR1 SNHLY, CDR2 FYNNEI. The CDR3 sequence is 13 residues long. With V trimmed by 6 bases and J by 5 bases, 5 bases remained unmatched. The CDR3 is CASRVTGRDTQYF. In nucleotides, the CDR3 is TGTGCCAGCAGGGTGACAGGGAGAGATACGCAGTATTTT.

This clonotype was observed a handful of times. This chain links TRBV28 with TRBJ2-3, with unresolved D. The germline V gene encodes CDR1 MDHEN and CDR2 SYDVKM. Trimming removed 5 bases from V and 2 bases from J, with 11 bases in between. The CDR3 is made up of 14 amino acids. CDR3 amino acids: CASSPDGPTDTQYF. The DNA for the CDR3 is TGTGCCAGCAGTCCAGACGGACCCACAGATACGCAGTATTTT.

The chain is built from TRBV7-6 and TRBJ2-2; 9 nucleotides align to TRBD2. The CDR3 consists of 15 residues. V lost 5 bases to trimming and J lost 1 base; unmatched junction nucleotides: 2. Germline V gene data show CDR1 as SGHVS and CDR2 as FNYEAQ. The CDR3 here is CASSPAGGNTGELFF. The DNA for the CDR3 is TGTGCCAGCAGCCCAGCGGGGGGGAACACCGGGGAGCTGTTTTTT.

This clonotype was observed a few times. The V call is TRBV6-5, the J call TRBJ1-1; perhaps TRBD1 as D (6 bases). V shed 3 bases and J shed 1 base, with 21 bases lying between them. Looked up from germline, CDR1 is MNHEY and CDR2 is SVGAGI. The CDR3 spans 18 residues. The CDR3 DNA follows: TGTGCCAGCAGTTATCAGGGGTTCGGGGGTATGGCGAACACTGAAGCTTTCTTT. Its protein is CASSYQGFGGMANTEAFF.